Listed below are T cell receptor beta chains from one sample, sequenced in a study of blood T cell repertoires in COVID-19. Profiled with immunoSEQ multiplex PCR; TCRdb holds only in-frame clones, not every one. The sample holds around 160,000 clones; 85% to 90% are singletons and the top ten take approximately 1.2%. Source material: PBMCs or T cells enriched from blood (not recorded which). The receptor source for this set is a woman aged 25-40 years with acute COVID-19. Both conserved end residues are part of each CDR3. A D gene is named only where the DNA matches it firmly. Expanded clones are given a class, and other clones once, few, many or no size at all.

abundance,len,d_gene,v_gene,j_gene,CDR3nt,CDR3aa
.,14,TRBD1,TRBV28,TRBJ1-4,TGTGCCAGCAGTCCCGGGACAGGGTATGAAAAACTGTTTTTT,CASSPGTGYEKLFF
few,14,.,TRBV3-1/TRBV3-2,TRBJ1-3,TGTGCCAGCAGCCAAGGGGCGTCTGGAAACACCATATATTTT,CASSQGASGNTIYF
.,15,TRBD2,TRBV7-3,TRBJ2-7,TGTGCCAGCAGCCCCTCCGGGACTAGCTTCTACGAGCAGTACTTC,CASSPSGTSFYEQYF
.,14,.,TRBV5-5,TRBJ2-7,TGTGCCAGCAGCTTGGGGCAGGGAGGCTACGAGCAGTACTTC,CASSLGQGGYEQYF
.,11,.,TRBV12-3/TRBV12-4,TRBJ1-5,TGTGCCAGCAGAGCTAAAGAGCCCCAGCATTTT,CASRAKEPQHF
.,14,.,TRBV6-5,TRBJ1-5,TGTGCCAGCAGTAGGGGTAGTAGCAATCAGCCCCAGCATTTT,CASSRGSSNQPQHF
few,13,.,TRBV27,TRBJ1-2,TGTGCCAGCAGTTTATCACAGGGTAGCGGCTACACCTTC,CASSLSQGSGYTF
once,14,.,TRBV11-3,TRBJ1-1,TGTGCCAGCAGCTTATCGGGTCGGGACACTGAAGCTTTCTTT,CASSLSGRDTEAFF
few,15,.,TRBV28,TRBJ1-2,TGTGCCAGCAGTTTATGGCAGGGCACGGCTGGGGGCTACACCTTC,CASSLWQGTAGGYTF
.,14,.,TRBV4-3,TRBJ2-2,TGCGCCAGCAGCCAAGTCGAGCGAGTCGGGGAGCTGTTTTTT,CASSQVERVGELFF
.,14,.,TRBV3-1/TRBV3-2,TRBJ1-1,TGTGCCAGCAGCCAACTGGACAGTTCCACTGAAGCTTTCTTT,CASSQLDSSTEAFF
.,15,TRBD1,TRBV5-4,TRBJ2-4,TGTGCCAGCAGCTCAACAGGGGCCTTAGGAAACATTCAGTACTTC,CASSSTGALGNIQYF
.,15,.,TRBV14,TRBJ1-2,TGTGCCAGCAGCCGTGGGCTCGGGGGGTATAATGGCTACACCTTC,CASSRGLGGYNGYTF
.,15,.,TRBV6-5,TRBJ1-2,TGTGCCAGCACCGGAGAAGGGGGTTGGGGCTATGGCTACACCTTC,CASTGEGGWGYGYTF
.,15,.,TRBV27,TRBJ2-6,TGTGCCAGCAGTTTAGGAGGGTCCGGGGCCAACGTCCTGACTTTC,CASSLGGSGANVLTF
.,11,.,TRBV28,TRBJ1-2,TGTGCCAGCAGTACAGGCTATGGCTACACCTTC,CASSTGYGYTF
.,14,TRBD2,TRBV29-1,TRBJ2-1,TGCAGCGTTGAAGCGGGAGGGGTGGGCAATGAGCAGTTCTTC,CSVEAGGVGNEQFF
.,15,TRBD1,TRBV18,TRBJ1-4,TGTGCCAGCTCACTCCAGACAGGGTCTAATGAAAAACTGTTTTTT,CASSLQTGSNEKLFF
.,15,.,TRBV2,TRBJ1-5,TGTGCCAGCAGTGTATCGGGGTTTAGCAATCAGCCCCAGCATTTT,CASSVSGFSNQPQHF
.,13,.,TRBV27,TRBJ2-4,TGTGCCAGCAGTTTTGACAAAAAAAACATTCAGTACTTC,CASSFDKKNIQYF
few,15,.,TRBV3-1/TRBV3-2,TRBJ1-3,TGTGCCAGCAGCCAGAGAAGGGGTCCTGGAAACACCATATATTTT,CASSQRRGPGNTIYF
.,13,.,TRBV7-8,TRBJ2-5,TGTGCCAGCAGCCCTCAGGGGCCCGGGACCCAGTACTTC,CASSPQGPGTQYF
.,15,TRBD1,TRBV28,TRBJ1-1,TGTGCCAGCAGGCTTGCCGGGACAGGGGCGGCTGAAGCTTTCTTT,CASRLAGTGAAEAFF
.,12,.,TRBV5-1,TRBJ2-1,TGCGCCAGCAGCTTCCAGCGGATTGAGCAGTTCTTC,CASSFQRIEQFF
.,13,.,TRBV28,TRBJ1-2,TGTGCCAGCAGTTTAACAGGGCTAACTGGCTACACCTTC,CASSLTGLTGYTF